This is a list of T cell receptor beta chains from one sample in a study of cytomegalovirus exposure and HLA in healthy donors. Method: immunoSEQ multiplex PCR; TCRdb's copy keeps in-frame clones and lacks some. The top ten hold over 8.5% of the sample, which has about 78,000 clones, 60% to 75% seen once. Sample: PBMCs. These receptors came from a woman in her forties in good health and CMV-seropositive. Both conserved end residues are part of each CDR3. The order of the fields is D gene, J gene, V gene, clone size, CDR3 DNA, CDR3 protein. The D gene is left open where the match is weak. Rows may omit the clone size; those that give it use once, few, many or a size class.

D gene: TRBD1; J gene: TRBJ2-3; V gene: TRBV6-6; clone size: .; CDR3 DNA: TGTGCCAGCAGTTCCGACAGGGGGCCTAGGGATACGCAGTATTTT; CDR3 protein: CASSSDRGPRDTQYF
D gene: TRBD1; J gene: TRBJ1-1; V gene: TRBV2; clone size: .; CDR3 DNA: TGTGCCAGCAGGGCGACAGGGGCGCACACTGAAGCTTTCTTT; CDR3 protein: CASRATGAHTEAFF
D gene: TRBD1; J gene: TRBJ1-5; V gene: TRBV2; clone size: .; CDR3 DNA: TGTGCCAGCAGAGCTTCCCGGGACAGGGCATTTTATCAGCCCCAGCATTTT; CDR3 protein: CASRASRDRAFYQPQHF
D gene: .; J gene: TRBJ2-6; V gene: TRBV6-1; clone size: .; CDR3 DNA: TGTGCCAGCAGTGAACCGAGGGCTGGGGCCAACGTCCTGACTTTC; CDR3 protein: CASSEPRAGANVLTF
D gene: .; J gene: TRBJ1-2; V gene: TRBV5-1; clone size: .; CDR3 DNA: TGCGCCAGCAGCTTGTCTTCGTGGGCAGGGGAAAGCTACACCTTC; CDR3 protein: CASSLSSWAGESYTF
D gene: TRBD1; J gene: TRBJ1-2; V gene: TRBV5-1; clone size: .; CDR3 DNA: TGCGCCAGCTCCCTCCGGGACAGGTCCCTCTATGGCTACACCTTC; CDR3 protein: CASSLRDRSLYGYTF
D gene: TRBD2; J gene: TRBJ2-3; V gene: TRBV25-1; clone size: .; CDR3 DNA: TGTGCCAGCAGTGAGGGGCTAGCGGGGTTCACAGATACGCAGTATTTT; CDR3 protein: CASSEGLAGFTDTQYF
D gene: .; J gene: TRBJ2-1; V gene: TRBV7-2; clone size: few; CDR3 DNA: TGTGCCAGCAGCTCCTTGGGGGCGTACAATGAGCAGTTCTTC; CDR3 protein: CASSSLGAYNEQFF
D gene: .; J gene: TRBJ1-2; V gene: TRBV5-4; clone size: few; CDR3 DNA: TGTGCCAGCAGCGCCGGGGTAACTGATGGCTACACCTTC; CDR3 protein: CASSAGVTDGYTF
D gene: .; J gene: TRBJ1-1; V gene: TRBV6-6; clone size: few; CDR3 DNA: TGTGCCAGCAGTCTCGCAGAGAACACTGAAGCTTTCTTT; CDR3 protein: CASSLAENTEAFF
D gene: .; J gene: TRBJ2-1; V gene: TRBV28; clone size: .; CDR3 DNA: TGTGCCAGCAGTTTATACAGCGGTGAGCAGTTCTTC; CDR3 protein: CASSLYSGEQFF
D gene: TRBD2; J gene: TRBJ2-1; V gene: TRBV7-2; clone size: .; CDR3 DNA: TGTGCCAGCAGCTTAGCAGGCGCGGGGGGGAGCTCCTACAATGAGCAGTTCTTC; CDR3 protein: CASSLAGAGGSSYNEQFF
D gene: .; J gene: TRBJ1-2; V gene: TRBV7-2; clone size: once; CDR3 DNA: TGTGCCAGCAGAAAGGAGGAGGAAGGAGGCTACACCTTC; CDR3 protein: CASRKEEEGGYTF
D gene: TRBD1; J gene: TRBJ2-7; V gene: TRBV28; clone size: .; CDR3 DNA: TGTGCCAGCAGTTCCGCGACAGGGAATATTGGTTACGAGCAGTACTTC; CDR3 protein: CASSSATGNIGYEQYF
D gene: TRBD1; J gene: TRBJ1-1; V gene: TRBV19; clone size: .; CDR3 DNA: TGTGCCAGTAGTATCCGGGACAGGGAGTTTCCTGAAGCTTTCTTT; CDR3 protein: CASSIRDREFPEAFF
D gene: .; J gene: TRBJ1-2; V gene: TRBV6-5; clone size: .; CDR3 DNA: TGTGCCAGCAGTCCGGACTCGGTCGGTGGCTACACCTTC; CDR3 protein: CASSPDSVGGYTF
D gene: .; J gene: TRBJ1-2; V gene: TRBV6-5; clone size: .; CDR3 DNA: TGTGCCAGCAGTTATAGGGGGGGTGACGGCTACACCTTC; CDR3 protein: CASSYRGGDGYTF
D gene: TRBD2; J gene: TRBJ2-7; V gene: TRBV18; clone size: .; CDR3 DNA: TGTGCCAGCTCACCTACTAGCGGGAGGGCCCTGGAGCAGTACTTC; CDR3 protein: CASSPTSGRALEQYF
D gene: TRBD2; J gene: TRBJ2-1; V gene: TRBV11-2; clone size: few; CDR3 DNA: TGTGCCAGCAGCCCGATGGGGAGGGCGCTCAATAAAGGTGAGCAGTTCTTC; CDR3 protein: CASSPMGRALNKGEQFF
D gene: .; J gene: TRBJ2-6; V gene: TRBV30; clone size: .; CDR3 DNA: TGTGCCTGGAGATTCTCCTCGGGGGCCAACGTCCTGACTTTC; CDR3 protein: CAWRFSSGANVLTF
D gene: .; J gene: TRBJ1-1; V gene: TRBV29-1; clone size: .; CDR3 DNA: TGCAGCGTTGAGAGGTCCGGAACCTCGGAAGCTTTCTTT; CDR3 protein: CSVERSGTSEAFF
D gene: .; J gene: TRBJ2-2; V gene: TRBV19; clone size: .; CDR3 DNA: TGTGCCAGTACCGCCACAGACAGTTACACCGGGGAGCTGTTTTTT; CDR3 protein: CASTATDSYTGELFF
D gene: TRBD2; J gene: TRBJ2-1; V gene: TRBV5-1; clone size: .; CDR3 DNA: TGCGCCAGCAGCCCGGGGGGGGGCGGTGAGCAGTTCTTC; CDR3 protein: CASSPGGGGEQFF
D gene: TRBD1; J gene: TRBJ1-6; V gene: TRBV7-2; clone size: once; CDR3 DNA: TGTGCCAGCAGCCCTCGGGACAGAACTTCACCCCTCCACTTT; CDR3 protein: CASSPRDRTSPLHF
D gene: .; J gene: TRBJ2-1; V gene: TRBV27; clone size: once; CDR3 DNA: TGTGCCAGCAGTGGGGCTAGTCTTGCGTCTGAGCAGTTCTTC; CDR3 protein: CASSGASLASEQFF
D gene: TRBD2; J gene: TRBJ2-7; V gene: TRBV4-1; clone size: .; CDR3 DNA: TGCGCCAGCAGCCAAAGTGAAGCGGGGGGGACCTACGAGCAGTACTTC; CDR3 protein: CASSQSEAGGTYEQYF
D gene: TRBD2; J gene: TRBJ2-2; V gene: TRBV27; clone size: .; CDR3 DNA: TGTGCCAGCAGAGAGCGCGGGGGGGGGAACACCGGGGAGCTGTTTTTT; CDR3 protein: CASRERGGGNTGELFF
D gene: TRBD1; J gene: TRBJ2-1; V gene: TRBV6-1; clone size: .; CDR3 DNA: TGTGCCAGCGTGCCGGGACAGAGTGGGAATGAGCAGTTCTTC; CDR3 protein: CASVPGQSGNEQFF
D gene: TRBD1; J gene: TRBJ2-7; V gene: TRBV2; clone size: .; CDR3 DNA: TGTGCCAGCACCCACGCGGACAGGAGTTCCTACGAGCAGTACTTC; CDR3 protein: CASTHADRSSYEQYF
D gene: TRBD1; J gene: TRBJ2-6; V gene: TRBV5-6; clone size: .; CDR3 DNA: TGTGCCAGCAGCTTTTGGGGTGGACAGGGGGCATCTGGGGCCAACGTCCTGACTTTC; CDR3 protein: CASSFWGGQGASGANVLTF
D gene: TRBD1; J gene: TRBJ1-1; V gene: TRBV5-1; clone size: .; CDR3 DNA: TGCGCCAGCAGCCCCGGGACAGCGAGAGAAGCTTTCTTT; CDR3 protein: CASSPGTAREAFF
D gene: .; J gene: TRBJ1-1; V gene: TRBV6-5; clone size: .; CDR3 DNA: TGTGCCAGCAGTACATACAGGGAGAGAACTGAAGCTTTCTTT; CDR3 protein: CASSTYRERTEAFF
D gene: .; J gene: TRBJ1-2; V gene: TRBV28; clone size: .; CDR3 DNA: TGTGCCAGCAGCCGGCGGCAAGTCCGTGGCTACACCTTC; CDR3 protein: CASSRRQVRGYTF
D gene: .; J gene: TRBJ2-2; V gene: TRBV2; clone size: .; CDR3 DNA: TGTGCCAGCAGACACAGGGTAGGGGAGCTGTTTTTT; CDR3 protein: CASRHRVGELFF
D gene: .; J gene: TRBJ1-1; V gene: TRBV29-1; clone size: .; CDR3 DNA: TGCAGCGTTACGAGGAACACTGAAGCTTTCTTT; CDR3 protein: CSVTRNTEAFF
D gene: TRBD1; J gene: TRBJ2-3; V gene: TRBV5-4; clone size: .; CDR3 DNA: TGTGCCAGCAGCCGCGACAGGGGGCAGGCAGATACGCAGTATTTT; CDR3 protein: CASSRDRGQADTQYF
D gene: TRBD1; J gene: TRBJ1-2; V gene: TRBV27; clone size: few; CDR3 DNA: TGTGCCAGCAGTCCGCCGGGACAGTCGGTAGATGGCTACACCTTC; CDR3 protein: CASSPPGQSVDGYTF
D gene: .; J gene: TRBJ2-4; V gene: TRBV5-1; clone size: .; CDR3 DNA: TGCGCCAGCAGCTTGGATACAGGGAACATTCAGTACTTC; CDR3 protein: CASSLDTGNIQYF
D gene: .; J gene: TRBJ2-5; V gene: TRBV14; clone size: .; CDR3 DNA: TGTGCCAGCAGTTCCTACCAAGAGACCCAGTACTTC; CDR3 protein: CASSSYQETQYF
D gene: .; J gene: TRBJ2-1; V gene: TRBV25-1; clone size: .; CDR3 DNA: TGTGCCAGCAGTCCGGCGGGGTGGGATGAGCAGTTCTTC; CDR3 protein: CASSPAGWDEQFF
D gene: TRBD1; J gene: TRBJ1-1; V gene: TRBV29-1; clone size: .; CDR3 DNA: TGCAGCGTGGGGACAGTCCAGCGGGCTGAAGCTTTCTTT; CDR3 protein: CSVGTVQRAEAFF
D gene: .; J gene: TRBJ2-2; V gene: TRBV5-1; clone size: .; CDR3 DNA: TGCGCCAGCTACAGGGATCTGAACACCGGGGAGCTGTTTTTT; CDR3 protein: CASYRDLNTGELFF
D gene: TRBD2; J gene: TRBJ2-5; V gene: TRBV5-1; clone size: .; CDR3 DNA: TGCGCCAGCAGCTTCGGGAGGGAGGGAGAGACCCAGTACTTC; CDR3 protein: CASSFGREGETQYF
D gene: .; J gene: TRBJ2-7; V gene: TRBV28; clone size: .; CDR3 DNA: TGTGCCAGCAGTTTGGGGGGCTACGAGCAGTACTTC; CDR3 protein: CASSLGGYEQYF
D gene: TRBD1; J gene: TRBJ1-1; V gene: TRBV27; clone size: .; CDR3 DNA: TGTGCCAGCAAACCGGGACAGGGACTTATGAACACTGAAGCTTTCTTT; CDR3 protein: CASKPGQGLMNTEAFF
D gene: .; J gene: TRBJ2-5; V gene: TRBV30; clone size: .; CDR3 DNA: TGTGCCTCGAACAGGGATTCCGGAGAGACCCAGTACTTC; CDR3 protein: CASNRDSGETQYF
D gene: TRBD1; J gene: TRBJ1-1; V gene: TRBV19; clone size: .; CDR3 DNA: TGTGCCAGTAGTATAGGGACAGGTCCGACGGAAGCTTTCTTT; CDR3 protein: CASSIGTGPTEAFF
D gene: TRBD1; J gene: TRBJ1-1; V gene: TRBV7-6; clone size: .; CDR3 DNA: TGTGCCAGCAGCTTAGGACAGGGGAACACTGAAGCTTTCTTT; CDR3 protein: CASSLGQGNTEAFF
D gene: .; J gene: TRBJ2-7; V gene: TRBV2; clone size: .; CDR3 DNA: TGTGCCAGCAGAGCGGACCCCTACGAGCAGTACTTC; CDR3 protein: CASRADPYEQYF
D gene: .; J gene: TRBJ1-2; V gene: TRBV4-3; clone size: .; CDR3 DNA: TGCGCCAGCAGCACGGGGTTACTGGGGTATGGCTACACCTTC; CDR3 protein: CASSTGLLGYGYTF